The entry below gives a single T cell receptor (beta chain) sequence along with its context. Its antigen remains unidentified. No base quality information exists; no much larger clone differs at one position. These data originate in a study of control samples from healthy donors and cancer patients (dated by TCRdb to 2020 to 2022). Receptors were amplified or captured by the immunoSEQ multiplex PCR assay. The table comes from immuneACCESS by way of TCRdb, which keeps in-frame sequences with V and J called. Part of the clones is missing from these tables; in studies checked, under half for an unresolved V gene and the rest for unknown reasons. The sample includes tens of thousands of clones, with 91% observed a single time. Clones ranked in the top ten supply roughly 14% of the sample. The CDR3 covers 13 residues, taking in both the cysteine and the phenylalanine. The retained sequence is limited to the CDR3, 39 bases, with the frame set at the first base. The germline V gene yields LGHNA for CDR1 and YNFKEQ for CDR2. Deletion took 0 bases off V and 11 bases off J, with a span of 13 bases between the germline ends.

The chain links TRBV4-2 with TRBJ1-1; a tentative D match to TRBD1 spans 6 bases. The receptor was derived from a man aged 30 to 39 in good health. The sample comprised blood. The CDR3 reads CASSQDRGVFAFF. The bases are TGTGCCAGCAGCCAAGATAGGGGGGTTTTCGCTTTCTTT.